A selection of T cell receptor beta chains follows, all from one sample in a study of Graves' ophthalmopathy and Graves' hyperthyroidism. From the multiplex PCR reads, TCRdb called clonotypes with MiXCR, one entry per CDR3 protein. Counted here are about 220,000 distinct CDR3 sequences, roughly 21% occurring once; the ten biggest clones make up about 40%. The sequenced sample consisted of peripheral blood. The receptors were gathered from a woman aged 45 to 65 with Graves' ophthalmopathy. CDR3s include the opening cysteine and the closing phenylalanine or tryptophan. A D gene is named only where the DNA matches it firmly. Not every row has a clone size; where given, it reads once, few, many or a size class.

v_gene: TRBV19
d_gene: TRBD1
abundance: -
j_gene: TRBJ1-2
CDR3nt: TGTGCCAGTAGGGGGACAGGCGACACTAACTATGGCTACACCTTC
CDR3aa: CASRGTGDTNYGYTF

v_gene: TRBV20-1
d_gene: -
abundance: many
j_gene: TRBJ1-5
CDR3nt: TGCAGTGCCCAAGCTGGGGGCAATCAGCCCCAGCATTTT
CDR3aa: CSAQAGGNQPQHF

v_gene: TRBV27
d_gene: -
abundance: once
j_gene: TRBJ2-7
CDR3nt: TGTGCCAGCGGGGGAGGAGGGGTCTACGAGCAGTACTTC
CDR3aa: CASGGGGVYEQYF

v_gene: TRBV5-1
d_gene: -
abundance: many
j_gene: TRBJ1-2
CDR3nt: TGCGCCAGCAGCCCCGAGGGGCATATCGGCTACACCTTC
CDR3aa: CASSPEGHIGYTF

v_gene: TRBV9
d_gene: -
abundance: -
j_gene: TRBJ1-3
CDR3nt: TGTGCCAGCAGCGTAGTGGGGGATTACGGAAACACCATATATTTT
CDR3aa: CASSVVGDYGNTIYF

v_gene: TRBV28
d_gene: -
abundance: many
j_gene: TRBJ2-7
CDR3nt: TGTGCCAGCAGATATGGGCCCTACGAGCAGTACTTC
CDR3aa: CASRYGPYEQYF

v_gene: TRBV9
d_gene: -
abundance: -
j_gene: TRBJ2-2
CDR3nt: TGTGCCAGCAGCGGGGAGGGGGGTAGCACCGGGGAGCTGTTTTTT
CDR3aa: CASSGEGGSTGELFF

v_gene: TRBV28
d_gene: -
abundance: many
j_gene: TRBJ2-7
CDR3nt: TGTGCCAGCAGAGAGTCCTTCGGGACACTCTACGAGCAGTACTTC
CDR3aa: CASRESFGTLYEQYF

v_gene: TRBV28
d_gene: -
abundance: many
j_gene: TRBJ2-3
CDR3nt: TGTGCCAGCAGTCCCGGGGCATTTAACGCAGATACGCAGTATTTT
CDR3aa: CASSPGAFNADTQYF

v_gene: TRBV12-3/TRBV12-4
d_gene: -
abundance: -
j_gene: TRBJ1-3
CDR3nt: TGTGCCAGCAACCTCACAGGAAACACCATATTTTTT
CDR3aa: CASNLTGNTIFF

v_gene: TRBV3-1
d_gene: -
abundance: -
j_gene: TRBJ1-1
CDR3nt: TGTGCCAGCAGCCAAGTGGAGGGGGGCGAAGGGCGGTTGAACACTGAAGCTTTCTTT
CDR3aa: CASSQVEGGEGRLNTEAFF

v_gene: TRBV30
d_gene: TRBD2
abundance: -
j_gene: TRBJ2-7
CDR3nt: TGTGCCTGGAGTTCAGCGGGGGAGAGGTCCTACGAGCAGTACTTC
CDR3aa: CAWSSAGERSYEQYF

v_gene: TRBV11-2
d_gene: TRBD2
abundance: -
j_gene: TRBJ2-7
CDR3nt: TGTGCCAGCAGCTCGTCCGGGGTAGCGGGGGGGAGGTACGAGCAGTACTTC
CDR3aa: CASSSSGVAGGRYEQYF

v_gene: TRBV10-3
d_gene: -
abundance: many
j_gene: TRBJ2-7
CDR3nt: TGTGCCATCAGTGAGTCGACCAGGGCCTACGAGCAGTACTTC
CDR3aa: CAISESTRAYEQYF

v_gene: TRBV5-1
d_gene: -
abundance: many
j_gene: TRBJ1-2
CDR3nt: TGCGCCAGCAGCTTGGGGTCAGAGCCTAACTATGGCTACACCTTC
CDR3aa: CASSLGSEPNYGYTF

v_gene: TRBV6-2/TRBV6-3
d_gene: -
abundance: -
j_gene: TRBJ2-7
CDR3nt: TGTGCCAGCAGACGACGGGGGACCTACGAGCAGTACTTC
CDR3aa: CASRRRGTYEQYF

v_gene: TRBV29-1
d_gene: TRBD1
abundance: many
j_gene: TRBJ2-7
CDR3nt: TGCAGCGTTTTGTCCGGGACAGGATCCTACGAGCAGTACTTC
CDR3aa: CSVLSGTGSYEQYF

v_gene: TRBV6-2/TRBV6-3
d_gene: TRBD2
abundance: few
j_gene: TRBJ2-2
CDR3nt: TGTGCCAGCAGTTATAGGGCTAGCGGGAGGCCGGAACCGAACACCGGGGAGCTGTTTTTT
CDR3aa: CASSYRASGRPEPNTGELFF

v_gene: TRBV28
d_gene: TRBD1
abundance: once
j_gene: TRBJ1-1
CDR3nt: TGTGCCAGCAGCCGGGACAGTTTTCGTGGCTCTGAAGCTTTCTTT
CDR3aa: CASSRDSFRGSEAFF

v_gene: TRBV27
d_gene: TRBD1
abundance: many
j_gene: TRBJ1-2
CDR3nt: TGTGCCAGCAGTTTTACGGGACAGGGAAACTATGGCTACACCTTC
CDR3aa: CASSFTGQGNYGYTF

v_gene: TRBV3-1
d_gene: TRBD2
abundance: -
j_gene: TRBJ2-5
CDR3nt: TGTGCCAGCAGCCAAGAACCTAGCGGGAGAAAAGAGACCCAGTACTTC
CDR3aa: CASSQEPSGRKETQYF

v_gene: TRBV29-1
d_gene: -
abundance: few
j_gene: TRBJ2-7
CDR3nt: TGCAGCGTTGAAGATCATGACGAGCAGTACTTC
CDR3aa: CSVEDHDEQYF

v_gene: TRBV5-1
d_gene: -
abundance: -
j_gene: TRBJ1-2
CDR3nt: TGCGCCAGCAGCTTGACAGGACTCGCGTATGGCTACACCTTC
CDR3aa: CASSLTGLAYGYTF

v_gene: TRBV29-1
d_gene: -
abundance: many
j_gene: TRBJ1-1
CDR3nt: TGCAGCGTTGAAGGGCACGCCACCTTT
CDR3aa: CSVEGHATF

v_gene: TRBV6-1
d_gene: -
abundance: many
j_gene: TRBJ2-2
CDR3nt: TGTGCCAGCAGTGAAGCTCCCGAGGGGGGGGAGCTGTTTTTT
CDR3aa: CASSEAPEGGELFF

v_gene: TRBV11-2
d_gene: TRBD2
abundance: many
j_gene: TRBJ2-5
CDR3nt: TGTGCCAGCAGCCGAAGGGTAGCGGGAGGGCCGCTCCAAGAGACCCAGTACTTC
CDR3aa: CASSRRVAGGPLQETQYF

v_gene: TRBV6-1
d_gene: -
abundance: many
j_gene: TRBJ2-7
CDR3nt: TGTGCCAGCAGTGAGATCGGGCCCCGCGAGCAGTACTTC
CDR3aa: CASSEIGPREQYF

v_gene: TRBV3-1
d_gene: -
abundance: -
j_gene: TRBJ2-7
CDR3nt: TGTGCCAGCAGCCAGAGGGGAGTTCGAGGGTACGAGCAGTACTTC
CDR3aa: CASSQRGVRGYEQYF

v_gene: TRBV10-3
d_gene: TRBD2
abundance: many
j_gene: TRBJ2-5
CDR3nt: TGTGCCATCAGTGATCTAGCGGGAAGGGAGACCCAGTACTTC
CDR3aa: CAISDLAGRETQYF

v_gene: TRBV12-3/TRBV12-4
d_gene: TRBD2
abundance: medium-sized
j_gene: TRBJ2-7
CDR3nt: TGTGCCAGCAGTTTAGGTTTGGGGTTCGGGGAGGGACCTCACTACGAGCAGTACTTC
CDR3aa: CASSLGLGFGEGPHYEQYF

v_gene: TRBV30
d_gene: -
abundance: many
j_gene: TRBJ1-5
CDR3nt: TGTGCCTGGGATTCAGGGAGAAATCAGCCCCAGCATTTT
CDR3aa: CAWDSGRNQPQHF

v_gene: TRBV14
d_gene: -
abundance: many
j_gene: TRBJ2-5
CDR3nt: TGTGCCAGCAGCCAAGGCGGGCTTAGGGAGACCCAGTACTTC
CDR3aa: CASSQGGLRETQYF

v_gene: TRBV7-2
d_gene: -
abundance: many
j_gene: TRBJ2-5
CDR3nt: TGTGCCAGCAGCTCGCTACTAGCAGGGGAGACCCAGTACTTC
CDR3aa: CASSSLLAGETQYF

v_gene: TRBV7-8
d_gene: -
abundance: many
j_gene: TRBJ1-6
CDR3nt: TGTGCCAGCAGCTTAGCGAGCGGGGGCCTCCACTTT
CDR3aa: CASSLASGGLHF

v_gene: TRBV11-2
d_gene: -
abundance: once
j_gene: TRBJ1-1
CDR3nt: TGTGCCAGCAGCTTAGTAACGGACACTGAAGCTTTCTTT
CDR3aa: CASSLVTDTEAFF

v_gene: TRBV6-5
d_gene: -
abundance: many
j_gene: TRBJ1-1
CDR3nt: TGTGCCAGCAGTTTCTTGGGCTCCGAAGCTTTCTTT
CDR3aa: CASSFLGSEAFF

v_gene: TRBV5-1
d_gene: TRBD1
abundance: many
j_gene: TRBJ2-5
CDR3nt: TGCGCCAGCAGCTCTACAGGGGCCCCGTCCCAGTACTTC
CDR3aa: CASSSTGAPSQYF

v_gene: TRBV12-3/TRBV12-4
d_gene: -
abundance: -
j_gene: TRBJ2-2
CDR3nt: TGTGCCAGCACCTATACGGTAGTCCGAGCCGGGGAGCTGTCTTTT
CDR3aa: CASTYTVVRAGELSF

v_gene: TRBV7-3
d_gene: TRBD2
abundance: many
j_gene: TRBJ2-7
CDR3nt: TGTGCCAGCAGCCCATTAGCGGGAGGCCCCTACGAGCAGTACTTC
CDR3aa: CASSPLAGGPYEQYF

v_gene: TRBV7-2
d_gene: TRBD1
abundance: many
j_gene: TRBJ2-6
CDR3nt: TGTGCCAGCAGTCCCAAACGACGGACAGGGACCTCTGGGGCCAACGTCCTGACTTTC
CDR3aa: CASSPKRRTGTSGANVLTF

v_gene: TRBV10-3
d_gene: -
abundance: -
j_gene: TRBJ2-7
CDR3nt: TGTGCCATCAGTGACCAAGGAGGGGGTCTTTCCTACGAGCAGTACTTC
CDR3aa: CAISDQGGGLSYEQYF

v_gene: TRBV29-1
d_gene: TRBD2
abundance: many
j_gene: TRBJ2-5
CDR3nt: TGCAGCGTGGCGACTAGCGCTAGGAAGCAAGAGACCCAGTACTTC
CDR3aa: CSVATSARKQETQYF

v_gene: TRBV7-2
d_gene: -
abundance: many
j_gene: TRBJ2-5
CDR3nt: TGTGCCAGCAGCCCCGACCAAGGGAGCGCTGGAGAGACCCAGTACTTC
CDR3aa: CASSPDQGSAGETQYF

v_gene: TRBV7-2
d_gene: -
abundance: -
j_gene: TRBJ1-1
CDR3nt: TGTGCCAGCAGCAAAGTGCAGGGGAAGGCTGAAGCTTTCTTT
CDR3aa: CASSKVQGKAEAFF

v_gene: TRBV20-1
d_gene: TRBD1
abundance: -
j_gene: TRBJ2-7
CDR3nt: TGCAGTGCTAGGGGGACAGGGGGTCAGACCTACGAGCAGTACTTC
CDR3aa: CSARGTGGQTYEQYF

v_gene: TRBV29-1
d_gene: -
abundance: many
j_gene: TRBJ1-2
CDR3nt: TGCAGCGTCTACATACAGGACCTTAACTATGGCTACACCTTC
CDR3aa: CSVYIQDLNYGYTF